This T cell receptor beta chain was sequenced in a study of blood T cell repertoires in COVID-19. Study background: Samples taken during acute and convalescent COVID-19 were collected in the United States, Italy and Spain. Sources were T cells, B-cell-depleted T cells, or PBMCs; the material itself was cDNA or gDNA.

Original analysis: Reference gene primers were amplified, and this amplification served to estimate nucleated cell counts. Some clones are missing from TCRdb's copy, which holds only in-frame ones; the method was immunoSEQ multiplex PCR. That table furnishes V, J and clone size, whereas the DNA furnished D and trimming. The repertoire holds 57,000 or so clones, with under 85% as singletons. This clone was seen many times. Germline V lookup: CDR1 SEHNR, CDR2 FQNEAQ (reference sequence). The trim removed 4 bases at V and 2 bases at J, leaving 4 bases unmatched. This CDR3 contains 14 residues. Sequencing was performed on peripheral blood. This receptor was obtained from an elderly woman with active or convalescent COVID-19. This chain joins TRBV7-9 and TRBJ2-7, with 8 bases that match TRBD1. The CDR3 loop reads CASSWTGNTYEQYF. The CDR3 coding sequence is TGTGCCAGCAGCTGGACAGGGAATACCTACGAGCAGTACTTC.